This T cell receptor (beta chain) was obtained from a study of OX40 agonist ivuxolimab in advanced cancers. Findings and caveats of the study: Antigen specificity was not determined for the expanded peripheral T cells. Fewer expanded clones were found on average in CD4+ than in CD8+ T cells. Individuals who were partial responders at 0.1-3.0 mg/kg had clonal expansion that ranked among the lowest.

Concerning this clone: Its specificity is not known.

Profiled with immunoSEQ multiplex PCR; TCRdb holds only in-frame clones, not every one. Counted here are tens of thousands of clones, 88% occurring once; the ten biggest clones make up approximately 0.47%. The CDR3 is made up of 15 amino acids. Germline lookup yields CDR1 SGHTA and CDR2 FQGNSA. Trimming shortened V by 3 bases and J by 3 bases, and 15 bases separated the two germline ends. Sequences were derived from CD4+ or CD8+ T cells sorted from blood, sampled in a trial of the OX40 agonist ivuxolimab. The sequence was collected from an adult with an advanced solid tumor such as melanoma, head and neck, liver or kidney cancer. The rearrangement links TRBV7-2 to TRBJ2-7, with D possibly matching TRBD2 (5 bases). The CDR3 DNA reads as TGTGCCAGCAGCTTCGAGGGCGCATTCGGCTACGAGCAGTACTTC. It codes for CASSFEGAFGYEQYF.